Below are 2 T cell receptor beta chains sequenced from a single sample in a study of T cells and Merkel cell carcinoma outcomes. Assay: immunoSEQ multiplex PCR; the TCRdb copy retains only in-frame clones and omits some. Of 15,000 to 16,000 clones listed, roughly 76% are singletons. Material: tumor tissue from Merkel cell carcinoma. These receptors all stem from a human donor with Merkel cell carcinoma.

The chain carries TRBV18 and TRBJ2-7, with 7 nucleotides matching TRBD2. Germline trimming cut 5 bases from V and 2 bases from J; bases unmatched to any gene: 6. The V gene's germline CDR1 is KGHSH and CDR2 LQKENI. This CDR3 is built from 14 residues. The CDR3 is CASSASGNAYEQYF. The CDR3 DNA reads as TGTGCCAGCTCAGCAAGCGGGAACGCCTACGAGCAGTACTTC.

The CDR3 DNA is TGTGCCAGCAGCTTAGTAATGAACACTGAAGCTTTCTTT. Translation: CASSLVMNTEAFF. The chain couples TRBV11-1 to TRBJ1-1, with D unresolved. CDR1 and CDR2 from the germline V gene are SGHAT and FQDESV (reference sequence). Deletions cut 1 base from V and 0 bases from J, with 3 bases between. CDR3 length: 13 residues.